This T cell receptor (beta chain) was recovered during a study of blood T cell repertoires in COVID-19. The wider study: Researchers got acute and convalescent COVID-19 samples from the United States, Italy and Spain. The cDNA or gDNA used as material had been derived from T cells, B-cell-depleted T cells, or PBMCs.

The CDR3 runs to 14 residues. Germline CDR1 and CDR2: GTSNPN and SVGIG (reference sequence). Trimming pared 3 bases from V and 6 bases from J, leaving 18 bases between. Original processing methods: Scientists estimated how many nucleated cells there were by amplifying reference gene primers. Some clones are missing from TCRdb's copy, which holds only in-frame ones; the method was immunoSEQ multiplex PCR. The V and J calls and clone size were taken over from that table, and D and trimming were inferred from the DNA. Of 230,000 or so clones in the sample, around four fifths are singletons; the top ten hold roughly 8.7%.

This receptor was obtained from a man aged 40-55 years with active or convalescent COVID-19. The J gene is TRBJ2-7, the V gene TRBV30; D is possibly TRBD1 (5 bases). The sequenced sample was peripheral blood. As DNA, the CDR3 is TGTGCCTGGAGCACAAGGGGTGTAATTTTCGAGCAGTACTTC. Encoded protein: CAWSTRGVIFEQYF.